The clone carrying this TCR beta chain was seen more than once but under ten times. Its antigen is unknown. Time point defined: newly diagnosed GD, antithyroid drugs for less than 3 months. PBMC RNA was the source of the TCR library. The CDR3 contains 16 residues. V gave up 0 bases and J gave up 1 base, with 9 bases separating them. Germline loops: CDR1 SGHTA, CDR2 FQGNSA. These data belong to a study of regulatory T cells in long-lasting Graves disease. Study observations and caveats: Accuracy could have been hurt by small sample size.

The authors built TCR beta libraries using iRepertoire HTBI primers and Arm-PCR of CDR3 regions. TCRdb re-analysed the multiplex PCR reads in MiXCR, keeping a single row per CDR3 protein. Among roughly 500,000 distinct CDR3 sequences, about 12% were seen once, and the ten largest hold roughly 8.2%. This sample also belongs to another study, concerning T cells in Graves' hyperthyroidism and ophthalmopathy.

The sequencing used peripheral blood mononuclear cells (PBMCs), collected at new diagnosis, from a patient treated with antithyroid drugs. The gene calls are TRBV7-2 and TRBJ2-2; D is perhaps TRBD1 or TRBD2 (5 bases each). The receptor comes from a woman in her twenties or thirties with Graves disease. The CDR3 is CASSLAGVLNTGELFF. CDR3 coding DNA: TGTGCCAGCAGCTTAGCGGGGGTATTGAACACCGGGGAGCTGTTTTTT.